This TCR beta chain emerged from a study of T cell changes during pregnancy in multiple sclerosis. CDR1 is SGHVS and CDR2 is FNYEAQ in the germline V gene. The CDR3 totals 16 residues. Trimming removed 5 bases from V and 3 bases from J; junction bases left unmatched: 11. Using immunoSEQ multiplex PCR, the repertoire was profiled, and TCRdb retains in-frame clones only, with some absent. The sample comprises some 100,000 clones, more than 80% of which are singletons, and roughly 1.2% rests with the top ten. This chain links TRBV7-6 with TRBJ1-1; 8 bases agree with TRBD1. The sample here was peripheral blood, taken in the second trimester of pregnancy. The receptor's source is a female donor with multiple sclerosis, enrolled in a pregnancy study. The CDR3 spells CASSPRTGLRDTEAFF. As DNA, the CDR3 is TGTGCCAGCAGCCCCCGGACAGGGTTAAGGGACACTGAAGCTTTCTTT. Full variable domain (remainder filled in from reference TRBV7-6 and TRBJ1-1): GAGVSQSPRYKVTKRGQDVALRCDPISGHVSLYWYRQALGQGPEFLTYFNYEAQQDKSGLPNDRFSAERPEGSISTLTIQRTEQRDSAMYRCASSPRTGLRDTEAFFGQGTRLTVV.